The clone carrying this TCR beta chain showed up just once. No antigen is known for it. The source of the sample is a study of sequential checkpoint blockade in melanoma. Background on the study: 75 to 95 pretreatment tumor DNA samples were TCRβ immunosequenced.

Treatment of the sample: randomized to nivolumab then ipilimumab (arm A) or the reverse (arm B). The study, taken as a whole, reports: Tumor T-cell fraction and clonality correlated with PD-L1 and CD8+ counts. Patients with week-13 increases in T-cell fraction and clonality benefited about 30 times more often. Response in arm A was associated with pretreatment TIL clonality.

Germline loops: CDR1 LNHDA, CDR2 SQIVND (reference sequence). The trim removed 3 bases at V and 5 bases at J, leaving 5 bases unmatched. The CDR3 has 15 amino acids. Generated by immunoSEQ multiplex PCR, the TCRdb table keeps only in-frame clones and is missing some. In the table there are around 5,500 clones, 39% of which are singletons. This sequence originates from a human donor with melanoma. The sequencing used tumor tissue (inferred from file names), collected from a patient given nivolumab and ipilimumab in sequence. This chain links TRBV19 with TRBJ2-2; 8 bases match TRBD1. This CDR3 is CASSIRGQGTGELFF. CDR3 in DNA: TGTGCCAGTAGTATTAGAGGACAGGGAACCGGGGAGCTGTTTTTT.